This note documents a single T cell receptor beta chain sequence. These data come from a study of identical twins. The CDR3 is made up of 17 amino acids. Germline CDR1 SNHLY, CDR2 FYNNEI. V was clipped by 8 bases and J by 0 bases; unmatched bases: 9. MiXCR, applied by TCRdb to the 5' RACE reads, yields one record per CDR3 protein. In the table there are hundreds of thousands of distinct CDR3 sequences, 15% to 20% of which are singletons. The same data also contributed to another study, on T cells expressing NK-cell markers. From that paper: The study drew TCR beta repertoires from sorted CD3+CD56+NKG2C+, CD3+CD56+NKG2C- and CD3+CD56-NKG2C+ T cells.

The sequenced sample consisted of PBMCs. V and J are TRBV2 and TRBJ2-1, with 11 positions matching TRBD2. This clonotype was obtained from a woman under 30 in good health. The chain's CDR3 is CASAGTSGFFSYNEQFF. The DNA of the CDR3 is TGTGCCAGCGCCGGGACTAGCGGCTTTTTCTCCTACAATGAGCAGTTCTTC.